This entry lists 17 T cell receptor beta chains sequenced from one sample in a study of cytomegalovirus exposure and HLA in healthy donors listed by TCRdb under 2017. Receptor amplification or capture employed the immunoSEQ multiplex PCR assay. For the multiplex PCR, a mixture combining 60 forward primers for TCR Vbeta segments and 13 reverse primers for TCR Jbeta segments was used. Imported from immuneACCESS, the table was reduced by TCRdb to in-frame sequences with V and J called. These copies leave out some clones; in studies compared against another copy, an unresolved V gene accounts for under half, and the cause of the remainder is not known. The sample table contains roughly 90,000 clones; only one count was recorded for roughly 80% of them. The ten largest clones add up to 3.5% to 5.5% of the sample. Input material: PBMCs. The receptors derive from a woman between 35 and 50 years old in good health and CMV-seropositive.

The chain has TRBV27 and TRBJ2-3; D unclear. Trimming cost V 1 base and J 5 bases, with 10 bases left between them. Germline V gene lookup returns CDR1 MNHEY and CDR2 SMNVEV (reference sequence). The CDR3 loop spans 14 amino acids. The CDR3 region has the DNA TGTGCCAGCAGTTTATTTCCCCTCGGAGATACGCAGTATTTT. Its protein product is CASSLFPLGDTQYF.

This chain links TRBV18 with TRBJ1-5, with 7 bases matching TRBD1. In germline, CDR1 is KGHSH, CDR2 LQKENI. V was pared by 1 base and J by 7 bases, with 10 bases of the junction left unmatched. There are 16 residues in the CDR3. CDR3 region: CASSPQGRGDGQPQHF. In DNA form, the CDR3 reads TGTGCCAGCTCACCACAGGGCAGGGGGGATGGGCAGCCCCAGCATTTT.

The chain has TRBV19 and TRBJ1-6; unclear D gene. The CDR3 is made up of 17 amino acids. The germline V and J ends were trimmed by 3 bases and 3 bases, with 15 bases remaining between them. CDR1 is LNHDA, CDR2 SQIVND, per germline (reference sequence). This CDR3 is CASSIGKSRNYNSPLHF. CDR3 DNA: TGTGCCAGTAGTATCGGGAAATCGCGGAACTATAATTCACCCCTCCACTTT.

This clone was observed a handful of times. The rearrangement joins TRBV6-1 to TRBJ2-7; D perhaps matches TRBD1 (6 bases). CDR1 is MNHNS and CDR2 is SASEGT in the germline V gene. Trimming took off 3 bases at V and 3 bases at J, with 15 bases between the two ends. The CDR3 spans 15 residues. The CDR3 bases are TGTGCCAGCAGTGAGGGGGCTAGCAGACGCTACGAGCAGTACTTC. Protein: CASSEGASRRYEQYF.

The rearrangement joins TRBV20-1 to TRBJ2-5, with D possibly TRBD2 on 5 matching bases. CDR1 is DFQATT, CDR2 SNEGSKA, per germline (reference sequence). Trimming stripped 4 bases from V and 5 bases from J, with 8 bases between. The CDR3 is made up of 11 amino acids. Here the CDR3 DNA reads TGCAGTGCTACCCCGGGGGAGACCCAGTACTTC. This codes for CSATPGETQYF.

The V and J genes are TRBV28 and TRBJ1-4; D is unclear. CDR1 and CDR2 from the germline V gene are MDHEN and SYDVKM. Trimming removed 10 bases from V and 7 bases from J, with 13 bases in between. The CDR3 has 12 residues. DNA for the CDR3: TGTGCCACAACCGAGGTTCGTGAAAAACTGTTTTTT. Translation: CATTEVREKLFF.

The genes are TRBV19 and TRBJ1-1; tentatively, D is TRBD1 (6 bases). Between the trimmed V and J ends, which lost 6 bases and 1 base, there was a span of 18 bases. CDR1 and CDR2 (germline): LNHDA, SQIVND (reference sequence). The CDR3 totals 16 residues. In DNA form, the CDR3 reads TGTGCCAGTAGCTCCGGGACACCGATAGCGAACACTGAAGCTTTCTTT. Its protein product is CASSSGTPIANTEAFF.

The rearrangement links TRBV2 to TRBJ1-1; no definite D call. The CDR3 is made up of 14 amino acids. Germline V gene data show CDR1 as SNHLY and CDR2 as FYNNEI. The V gene lost 6 bases and the J gene lost 6 bases, with 17 bases spanning the gap. The CDR3 loop is CASRVKGYGAEAFF. CDR3 in DNA: TGTGCCAGCAGGGTGAAGGGCTACGGGGCTGAAGCTTTCTTT. The full variable domain, in which reference TRBV2 and TRBJ1-1 provide the parts outside the CDR3, is EPEVTQTPSHQVTQMGQEVILRCVPISNHLYFYWYRQILGQKVEFLVSFYNNEISEKSEIFDDQFSVERPDGSNFTLKIRSTKLEDSAMYFCASRVKGYGAEAFFGQGTRLTVV.

The genes are TRBV6-6 and TRBJ1-6; D perhaps matches TRBD1 (6 bases). V shed 2 bases and J shed 7 bases, with 12 bases lying between them. The germline V gene encodes CDR1 MNHNY and CDR2 SVGAGI (reference sequence). There are 15 residues in the CDR3. CDR3 DNA: TGTGCCAGCAGTTACCGGGACACTTCGAATTCACCCCTCCACTTT. Encoded protein: CASSYRDTSNSPLHF.

The chain links TRBV29-1 to TRBJ2-7; the D is unclear. CDR1 is SQVTM and CDR2 is ANQGSEA in the germline V gene. The CDR3 is 14 amino acids. V dropped 5 bases and J dropped 2 bases, with 16 bases sitting between them. For the CDR3, the DNA is TGCAGCGTTTTGGATGTGGGCCCTACCTACGAGCAGTACTTC. Translation: CSVLDVGPTYEQYF.

The gene calls are TRBV29-1 and TRBJ2-1; D is perhaps TRBD1 (6 bases). Germline CDR1 is SQVTM and CDR2 is ANQGSEA. V lost 3 bases to trimming and J lost 6 bases, with 12 bases between them. The CDR3 spans 13 residues. CDR3 sequence (DNA): TGCAGCGTTGAGCGGCAGGGGCTCAATGAGCAGTTCTTC. Protein product: CSVERQGLNEQFF.

The table lists this clone with a few counts. The rearrangement uses TRBV6-4 and TRBJ1-5; the D is unclear. CDR1 is MRHNA and CDR2 is SNTAGT in the germline V gene. The CDR3 covers 14 residues. Between the trimmed V and J ends, which lost 6 bases and 9 bases, there was a span of 18 bases. CDR3 sequence: CASSPPAAAWPQHF. The CDR3 DNA reads as TGTGCCAGCAGCCCTCCGGCGGCCGCCTGGCCCCAGCATTTT.

This clone was seen only a few times. V is TRBV7-9 and J is TRBJ2-3; tentative D call: TRBD2 (6 bases). The CDR3 sequence is 14 residues long. V was clipped by 5 bases and J by 3 bases, with 12 bases between them. The germline V gene has CDR1 SEHNR and CDR2 FQNEAQ (reference sequence). In nucleotides, the CDR3 is TGTGCCAGCAGCGGGGGGATCGGGACAGATACGCAGTATTTT. Its protein is CASSGGIGTDTQYF.

This chain joins TRBV18 and TRBJ2-3, with D perhaps TRBD2 (6 bases). This CDR3 spans 15 amino acids. Trimming cost V 3 bases and J 2 bases, with 12 bases left between them. Germline CDR1 KGHSH, CDR2 LQKENI. The CDR3 DNA follows: TGTGCCAGCTCACCCTTGCGGGGCCCCACAGATACGCAGTATTTT. This sequence encodes CASSPLRGPTDTQYF.

Notes on this clone: The junction differs from germline at one of its ends, possibly a read error. In DNA, the CDR3 is TGCAGTGGTGGGGGGGGAAATGGCCACACCTTC. Its protein is CSGGGGNGHTF. The J gene is TRBJ1-2, the V gene TRBV20-1; D might be TRBD1 (5 bases). CDR3 length: 11 amino acids. The germline CDR1 and CDR2 sequences are DFQATT and SNEGSKA (reference sequence).

V usage is TRBV27 and J usage is TRBJ1-5; 7 nucleotides align to TRBD1. This CDR3 spans 15 amino acids. The V gene's germline CDR1 is MNHEY and CDR2 SMNVEV (reference sequence). V lost 9 bases, J lost 2 bases, and 10 bases stayed unmatched. The CDR3 reads CASPQGPGGNQPQHF. The CDR3 bases are TGTGCCAGTCCACAGGGGCCCGGGGGCAATCAGCCCCAGCATTTT.

CDR3 nucleotides: TGTGCCTGGAGCCCCCTCCCCGGACAGTATGGCTACACCTTC. This sequence encodes CAWSPLPGQYGYTF. V gene TRBV30 combines with J gene TRBJ1-2, with D tentatively TRBD1 (6 bases). CDR3 length equals 14 residues. Germline V gives CDR1 GTSNPN, CDR2 SVGIG (reference sequence). V lost 3 bases and J 5 bases, leaving 16 bases between the germline ends. The whole variable domain, filled in from reference TRBV30 and TRBJ1-2, reads SQTIHQWPATLVQPVGSPLSLECTVEGTSNPNLYWYRQAAGRGLQLLFYSVGIGQISSEVPQNLSASRPQDRQFILSSKKLLLSDSGFYLCAWSPLPGQYGYTFGSGTRLTVV.